This TCR beta chain was identified in a study of tumor-infiltrating lymphocytes in primary liver carcinoma. As for the study in general: Enrolled patients were male and female, aged 30 to 69 years.

Unsorted bulk tissue, about 17-33 mg of it, served as the source for co-extraction of RNA and DNA. Collection of samples drew on five separate regions of each tumor. Uniformly, tumor samples exhibited a viable tumor cell fraction exceeding 80%. As concerns this clonotype: Its antigen is unidentified. The DNA is omitted, as the CDR3 cannot be located on it reliably, and the CDR3 follows TCRdb's listing.

From around 500 ng of total RNA, TCR beta-specific cDNA was reverse-transcribed using a constant-region primer. Construction of TCR beta libraries relied on three successive nested multiplex PCR rounds employing slightly modified ARM-PCR. Each CDR3 protein gets one entry after TCRdb re-called the multiplex PCR reads with MiXCR. The table includes about 99,000 distinct CDR3 sequences, about three quarters detected once. Study conclusions and caveats: Blood trailed tumors significantly in top-250-clone fraction (p = 0.039).

Sequenced input: liver tumor tissue from sampling region 5. Stated subset: tumor region T5, tumor centre. This sequence originates from a woman aged 55-70 years with primary liver carcinoma and hepatitis B virus infection.

Here the CDR3 reads CASSFYICSAKDSGTDTQYF. The V and J genes are TRBV11-2 and TRBJ2-3; TRBD2 is the table's D call and was not checked against the DNA. Germline values: CDR1 SGHAT, CDR2 FQNNGV. The CDR3 spans 20 amino acids, including both terminal residues.